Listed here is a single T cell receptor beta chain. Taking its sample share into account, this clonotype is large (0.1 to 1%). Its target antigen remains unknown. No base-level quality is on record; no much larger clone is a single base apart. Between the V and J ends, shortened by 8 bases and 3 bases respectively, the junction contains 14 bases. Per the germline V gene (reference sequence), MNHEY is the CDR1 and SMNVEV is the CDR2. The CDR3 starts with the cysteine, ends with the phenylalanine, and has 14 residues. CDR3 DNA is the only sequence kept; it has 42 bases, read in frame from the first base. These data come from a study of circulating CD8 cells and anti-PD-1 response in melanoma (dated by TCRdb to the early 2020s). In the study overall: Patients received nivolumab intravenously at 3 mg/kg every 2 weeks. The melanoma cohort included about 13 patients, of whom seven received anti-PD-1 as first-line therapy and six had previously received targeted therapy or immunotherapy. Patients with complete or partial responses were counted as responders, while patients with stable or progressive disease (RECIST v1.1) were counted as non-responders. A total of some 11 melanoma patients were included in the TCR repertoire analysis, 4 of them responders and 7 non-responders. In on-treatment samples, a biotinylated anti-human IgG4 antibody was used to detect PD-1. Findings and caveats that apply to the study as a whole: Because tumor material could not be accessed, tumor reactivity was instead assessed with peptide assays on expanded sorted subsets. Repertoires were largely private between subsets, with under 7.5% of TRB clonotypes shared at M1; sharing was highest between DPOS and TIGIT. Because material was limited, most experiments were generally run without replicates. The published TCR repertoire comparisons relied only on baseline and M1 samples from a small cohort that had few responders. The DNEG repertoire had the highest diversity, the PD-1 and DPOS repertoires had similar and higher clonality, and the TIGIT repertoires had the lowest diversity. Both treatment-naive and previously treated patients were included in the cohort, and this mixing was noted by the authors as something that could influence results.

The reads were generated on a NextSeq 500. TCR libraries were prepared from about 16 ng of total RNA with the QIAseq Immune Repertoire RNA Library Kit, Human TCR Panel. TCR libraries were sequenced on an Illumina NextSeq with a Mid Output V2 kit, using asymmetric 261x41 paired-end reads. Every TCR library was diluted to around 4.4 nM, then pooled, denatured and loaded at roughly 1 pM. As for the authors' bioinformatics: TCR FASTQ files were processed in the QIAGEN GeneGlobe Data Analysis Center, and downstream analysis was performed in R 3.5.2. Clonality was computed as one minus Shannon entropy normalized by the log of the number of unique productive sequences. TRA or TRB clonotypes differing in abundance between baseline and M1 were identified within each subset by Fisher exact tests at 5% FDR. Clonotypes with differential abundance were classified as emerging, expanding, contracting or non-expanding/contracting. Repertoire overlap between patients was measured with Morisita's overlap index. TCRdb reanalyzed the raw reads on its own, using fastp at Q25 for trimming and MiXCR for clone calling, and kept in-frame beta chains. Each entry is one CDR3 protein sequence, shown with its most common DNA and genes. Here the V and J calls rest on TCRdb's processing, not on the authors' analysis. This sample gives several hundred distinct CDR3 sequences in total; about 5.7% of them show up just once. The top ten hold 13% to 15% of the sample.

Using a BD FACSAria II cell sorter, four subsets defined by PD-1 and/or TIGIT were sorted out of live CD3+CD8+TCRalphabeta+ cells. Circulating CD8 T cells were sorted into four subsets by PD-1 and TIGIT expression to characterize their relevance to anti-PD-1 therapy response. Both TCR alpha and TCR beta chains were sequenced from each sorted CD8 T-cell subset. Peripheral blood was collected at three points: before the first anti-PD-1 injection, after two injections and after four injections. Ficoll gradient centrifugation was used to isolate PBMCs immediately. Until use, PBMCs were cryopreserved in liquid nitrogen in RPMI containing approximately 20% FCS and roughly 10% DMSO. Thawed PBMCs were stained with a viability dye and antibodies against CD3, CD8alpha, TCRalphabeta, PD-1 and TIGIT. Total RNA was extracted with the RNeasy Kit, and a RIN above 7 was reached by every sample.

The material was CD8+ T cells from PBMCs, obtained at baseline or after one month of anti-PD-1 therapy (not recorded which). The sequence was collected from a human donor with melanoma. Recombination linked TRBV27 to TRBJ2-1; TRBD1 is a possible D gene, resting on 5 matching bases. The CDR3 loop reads CASRLGLNYNEQFF. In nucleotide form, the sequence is TGTGCCAGCCGGTTGGGGCTCAACTACAATGAGCAGTTCTTC.